One and the same sample provided the 15 T cell receptor beta chains below, sequenced in a study of CD8+CD57+ T cells in acquired aplastic anemia. Genomic DNA provided the template from which TCR beta VDJ and CDR3 profiles were obtained. TCRdb analysed the reads with MiXCR anew, one entry per CDR3 protein. Of 150,000 to 200,000 distinct CDR3 sequences in the sample, 40% to 50% were seen once. In patients chosen for sequencing, flow cytometry had shown CD8+CD57+ cell expansion. The sequencing sample was made of sorted CD4+, CD8+, or CD8+CD57+ T cells (not recorded which) from PBMCs. The receptors shown here come from a human donor with aplastic anemia.

The chain combines TRBV7-2 with TRBJ2-7, with TRBD1 matching over 8 bases. There are 15 residues in the CDR3. Looked up from germline, CDR1 is SGHTA and CDR2 is FQGNSA. V trimming: 5 bases; J trimming: 2 bases; junction bases outside the gene matches: 8. The CDR3 DNA reads as TGTGCCAGCAGCGCCGGACAGGGCTTCGCCTACGAGCAGTACTTC. Its protein is CASSAGQGFAYEQYF. Full variable domain (missing parts from reference TRBV7-2 and TRBJ2-7): GAGVSQSPSNKVTEKGKDVELRCDPISGHTALYWYRQSLGQGLEFLIYFQGNSAPDKSGLPSDRFSAERTGGSVSTLTIQRTQQEDSAVYLCASSAGQGFAYEQYFGPGTRLTVT.

This clonotype was counted many times. The V gene is TRBV13, the J gene TRBJ2-5; TRBD2 matches 13 bases. Germline CDR1 PRHDT, CDR2 FYEKMQ (reference sequence). The trim removed 5 bases at V and 4 bases at J, leaving 7 bases unmatched. This CDR3 contains 16 residues. CDR3 in DNA: TGTGCCAGCAGCGTCGGGACTAGCGGGAAGGTAGAGACCCAGTACTTC. Amino acids: CASSVGTSGKVETQYF.

The chain uses TRBV19 and TRBJ2-2; TRBD2 aligns across 7 bases. The CDR3 is 16 amino acids. Trimming removed 1 base from V and 1 base from J; junction bases left unmatched: 3. In germline, CDR1 is LNHDA, CDR2 SQIVND (reference sequence). The CDR3 here is CASSIGVAGNTGELFF. For the CDR3, the DNA is TGTGCCAGTAGTATAGGGGTAGCGGGGAACACCGGGGAGCTGTTTTTT.

This chain connects TRBV24-1 to TRBJ2-1; D is perhaps TRBD2 (5 bases). Germline values: CDR1 KGHDR, CDR2 SFDVKD. There are 12 residues in the CDR3. The germline V and J ends were trimmed by 6 bases and 8 bases, with 10 bases remaining between them. The CDR3 loop is CATSQTTDEQFF. CDR3 DNA: TGTGCCACCAGTCAGACTACGGATGAGCAGTTCTTC.

CDR3 protein: CAISEGRRSSGNTIYF. The CDR3 DNA follows: TGTGCCATCAGTGAGGGCAGGAGAAGCTCTGGAAACACCATATATTTT. The V gene is TRBV10-3, the J gene TRBJ1-1; D not resolved. The DNA end is more similar to TRBJ1-3, so the J call may be wrong. The CDR3 contains 16 residues. CDR1 and CDR2 from the germline V gene are ENHRY and SYGVKD.

The sample holds many counts of this clonotype. The V call is TRBV6-5, the J call TRBJ1-2; 7 nucleotides align to TRBD1. Germline V gene lookup returns CDR1 MNHEY and CDR2 SVGAGI. After removal of 4 bases from V and 8 bases from J, the junction contained 19 bases not matched to a gene. The length of the CDR3 is 17 residues. The CDR3 loop is CASSFETPTGAVGGYTF. CDR3 nucleotides: TGTGCCAGCAGTTTCGAGACCCCAACAGGGGCCGTAGGGGGCTACACCTTC.

In this sample, this clonotype turned up many times. This chain's CDR3 is CASSSGVLEQYF. CDR3 sequence (DNA): TGTGCCAGCAGCTCAGGGGTCCTCGAGCAGTACTTC. The J gene is TRBJ2-7, the V gene TRBV7-2, with D perhaps matching TRBD1 (6 bases). Trimming stripped 4 bases from V and 6 bases from J, with 10 bases between. The CDR3 extends over 12 amino acids. Germline V gives CDR1 SGHTA, CDR2 FQGNSA.

The chain carries TRBV2 and TRBJ1-6; D not resolved. V shed 6 bases and J shed 4 bases, with 4 bases lying between them. Germline values: CDR1 SNHLY, CDR2 FYNNEI. This CDR3 has 12 amino acids. CDR3: CASRLYNSPLHF. DNA for the CDR3: TGTGCCAGCAGGTTATATAATTCACCCCTCCACTTT.

This clonotype was found many times. The genes are TRBV6-5 and TRBJ2-5; no reliable D call. Looked up from germline, CDR1 is MNHEY and CDR2 is SVGAGI. The CDR3 loop spans 13 amino acids. V was cut by 5 bases and J by 4 bases, with 11 bases left in between. The CDR3 loop is CASSQTATETQYF. CDR3 DNA: TGTGCCAGCAGTCAGACTGCGACAGAGACCCAGTACTTC.

This clonotype showed up just a few times. This chain connects TRBV27 to TRBJ2-7; TRBD2 matches at 8 bases. There are 15 residues in the CDR3. J was trimmed by 3 bases and V by 2 bases; bases with no gene match: 6. Looked up from germline, CDR1 is MNHEY and CDR2 is SMNVEV (reference sequence). CDR3 region: CASSLGGLGDYEQYF. In nucleotides, the CDR3 is TGTGCCAGCAGTTTAGGGGGACTAGGAGACTACGAGCAGTACTTC.

The chain has TRBV11-3 and TRBJ2-1; 9 bases fit TRBD1. The V segment lost 5 bases and the J segment 10 bases; nucleotides outside the gene matches: 6. Germline CDR1 is SGHNT and CDR2 is YENEEA. The length of the CDR3 is 13 residues. The CDR3 region is CASSVLGTGEQFF. The CDR3 DNA follows: TGTGCCAGCAGCGTATTAGGGACAGGGGAGCAGTTCTTC.

There are many counts of this clonotype. This chain connects TRBV2 to TRBJ2-7; TRBD2 aligns across 9 bases. V shed 6 bases and J 2 bases; nucleotides not matched to a gene: 14. CDR1 is SNHLY and CDR2 is FYNNEI in the germline V gene. The CDR3 is made up of 17 amino acids. The CDR3: CASSSAKGGRETYEQYF. The CDR3 region has the DNA TGTGCCAGCAGCTCCGCGAAGGGCGGGAGGGAGACCTACGAGCAGTACTTC.

This clonotype was observed many times. J is TRBJ2-7 and V is TRBV12-3 or TRBV12-4; 8 nucleotides match TRBD2. The CDR3 is made up of 14 amino acids. V trimming: 1 base; J trimming: 5 bases; junction bases outside the gene matches: 4. In DNA, the CDR3 is TGTGCCAGCAGTTTAGGGACTAGCCGGAACGAGCAGTACTTC. Translating it yields CASSLGTSRNEQYF.

The chain joins TRBV20-1 to TRBJ2-7; 7 bases are shared with TRBD1. The germline V gene encodes CDR1 DFQATT and CDR2 SNEGSKA (reference sequence). After removal of 5 bases from V and 3 bases from J, the junction contained 10 bases not matched to a gene. CDR3 length: 14 residues. For the CDR3, the DNA is TGCAGTGCTCCCCGACAGGGAATGGACTACGAGCAGTACTTC. It yields the protein CSAPRQGMDYEQYF.

In this sample, this clonotype turned up a few times. V usage is TRBV29-1 and J usage is TRBJ2-5, with 9 bases lining up with TRBD2. CDR1 is SQVTM, CDR2 ANQGSEA, per germline. The length of the CDR3 is 14 residues. After removal of 6 bases from V and 4 bases from J, the junction contained 9 bases not matched to a gene. CDR3 coding DNA: TGCAGCGTCATGCTAGCGGGGCGGGGAGAGACCCAGTACTTC. Encoded protein: CSVMLAGRGETQYF. The full variable domain, completed using reference TRBV29-1 and TRBJ2-5, is SAVISQKPSRDICQRGTSLTIQCQVDSQVTMMFWYRQQPGQSLTLIATANQGSEATYESGFVIDKFPISRPNLTFSTLTVSNMSPEDSSIYLCSVMLAGRGETQYFGPGTRLLVL.